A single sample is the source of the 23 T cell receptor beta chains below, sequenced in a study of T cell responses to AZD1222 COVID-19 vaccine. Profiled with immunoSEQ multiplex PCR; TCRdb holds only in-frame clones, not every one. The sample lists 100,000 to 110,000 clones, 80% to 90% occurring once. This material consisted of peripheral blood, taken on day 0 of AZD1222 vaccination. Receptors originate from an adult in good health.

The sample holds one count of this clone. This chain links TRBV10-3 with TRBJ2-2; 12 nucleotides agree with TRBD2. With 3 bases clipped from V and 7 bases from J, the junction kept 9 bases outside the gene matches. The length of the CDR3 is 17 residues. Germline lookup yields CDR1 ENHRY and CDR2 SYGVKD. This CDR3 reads CAISDPRTSGNVGELFF. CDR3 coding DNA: TGTGCCATCAGTGATCCCCGGACTAGCGGGAATGTCGGGGAGCTGTTTTTT.

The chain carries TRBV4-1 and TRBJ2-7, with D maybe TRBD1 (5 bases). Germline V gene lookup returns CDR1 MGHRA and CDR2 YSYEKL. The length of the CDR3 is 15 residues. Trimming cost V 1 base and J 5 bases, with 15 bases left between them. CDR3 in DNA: TGCGCCAGCAGCCAAGGGCAGGGATATTTCGACGAGCAGTACTTC. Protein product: CASSQGQGYFDEQYF.

CDR3 sequence: CASRPRVADEKLFF. For the CDR3, the DNA is TGTGCCAGCAGGCCCCGAGTGGCGGATGAAAAACTGTTTTTT. This rearrangement joins TRBV7-9 to TRBJ1-4, with D uncertain. Trimming pared 6 bases from V and 6 bases from J, leaving 14 bases between. This CDR3 has 14 amino acids. Germline assignment: CDR1 SEHNR and CDR2 FQNEAQ (reference sequence).

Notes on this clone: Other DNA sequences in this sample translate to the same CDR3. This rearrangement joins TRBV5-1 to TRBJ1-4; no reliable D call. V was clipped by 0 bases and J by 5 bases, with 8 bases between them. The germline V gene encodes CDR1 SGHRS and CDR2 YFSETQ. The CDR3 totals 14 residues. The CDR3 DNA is TGCGCCAGCAGCTTGGACAGTACAAATGAAAAACTGTTTTTT. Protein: CASSLDSTNEKLFF.

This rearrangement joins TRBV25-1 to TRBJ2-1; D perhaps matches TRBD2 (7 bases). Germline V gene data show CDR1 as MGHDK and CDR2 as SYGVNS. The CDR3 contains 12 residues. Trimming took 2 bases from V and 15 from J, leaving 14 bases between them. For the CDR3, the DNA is TGTGCCAGCAGTGAAAGGGGGGGGTCCCCGTTCTTC. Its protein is CASSERGGSPFF.

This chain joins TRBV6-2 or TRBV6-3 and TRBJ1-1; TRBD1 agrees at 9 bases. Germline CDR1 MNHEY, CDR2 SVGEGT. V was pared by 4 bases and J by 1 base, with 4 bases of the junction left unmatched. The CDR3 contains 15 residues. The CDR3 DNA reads TGTGCCAGCAGTTCTCCGGGACAGGGGAACACTGAAGCTTTCTTT. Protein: CASSSPGQGNTEAFF.

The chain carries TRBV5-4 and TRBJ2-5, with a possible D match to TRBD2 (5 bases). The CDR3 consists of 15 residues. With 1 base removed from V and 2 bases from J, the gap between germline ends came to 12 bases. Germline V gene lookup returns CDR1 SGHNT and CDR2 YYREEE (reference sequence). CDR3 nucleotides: TGTGCCAGCAGCTTGAATCGCGGGCAGCAAGAGACCCAGTACTTC. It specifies CASSLNRGQQETQYF.

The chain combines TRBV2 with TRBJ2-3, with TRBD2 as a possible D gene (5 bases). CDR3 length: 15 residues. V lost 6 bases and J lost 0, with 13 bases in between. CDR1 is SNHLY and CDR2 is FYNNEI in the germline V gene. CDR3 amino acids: CASRSNVASTDTQYF. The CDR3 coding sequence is TGTGCCAGCAGGAGCAACGTAGCGAGCACAGATACGCAGTATTTT.

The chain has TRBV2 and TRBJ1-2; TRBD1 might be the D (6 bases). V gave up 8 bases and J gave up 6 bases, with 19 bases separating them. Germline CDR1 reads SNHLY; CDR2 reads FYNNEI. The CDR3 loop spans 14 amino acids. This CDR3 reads CASLARTGTNGYTF. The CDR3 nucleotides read TGTGCCAGCCTCGCTAGAACAGGGACCAATGGCTACACCTTC.

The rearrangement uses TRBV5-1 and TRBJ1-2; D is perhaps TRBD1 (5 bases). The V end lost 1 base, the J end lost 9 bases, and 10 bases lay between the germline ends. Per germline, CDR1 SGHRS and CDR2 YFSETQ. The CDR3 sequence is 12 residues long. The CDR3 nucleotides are TGCGCCAGCAGCTTGATTGAGGGGAGCTACACCTTC. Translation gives CASSLIEGSYTF.

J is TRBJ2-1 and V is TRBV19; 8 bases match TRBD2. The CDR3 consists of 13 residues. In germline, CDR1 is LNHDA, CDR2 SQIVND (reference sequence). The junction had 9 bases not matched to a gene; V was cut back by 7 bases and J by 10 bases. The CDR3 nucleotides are TGTGCCAGTACCGGGAGGGGTTTTGGCGAGCAGTTCTTC. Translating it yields CASTGRGFGEQFF.

The CDR3 bases are TGTGCCAGCAGTTACGACTTAGCAGGGGAGACCCAGTACTTC. This encodes CASSYDLAGETQYF. The J gene is TRBJ2-5, the V gene TRBV6-2 or TRBV6-3; tentatively, D is TRBD1 (5 bases). V shed 2 bases and J shed 5 bases, with 12 bases lying between them. This CDR3 has 14 amino acids. From germline, CDR1 is MNHEY and CDR2 SVGEGT.

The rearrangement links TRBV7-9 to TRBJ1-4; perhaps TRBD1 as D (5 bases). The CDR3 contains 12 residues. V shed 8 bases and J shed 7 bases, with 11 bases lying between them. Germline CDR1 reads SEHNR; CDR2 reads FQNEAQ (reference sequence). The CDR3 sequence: CASGGVGEKLFF. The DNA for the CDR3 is TGTGCCAGCGGGGGGGTCGGTGAAAAACTGTTTTTT.

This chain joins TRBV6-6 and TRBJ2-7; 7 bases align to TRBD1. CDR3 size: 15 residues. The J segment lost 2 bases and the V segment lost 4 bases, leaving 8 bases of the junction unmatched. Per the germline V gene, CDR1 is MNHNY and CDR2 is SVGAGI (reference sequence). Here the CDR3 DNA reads TGTGCCAGCAGTTCTCACACGACAGGGACCTACGAGCAGTACTTC. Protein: CASSSHTTGTYEQYF.

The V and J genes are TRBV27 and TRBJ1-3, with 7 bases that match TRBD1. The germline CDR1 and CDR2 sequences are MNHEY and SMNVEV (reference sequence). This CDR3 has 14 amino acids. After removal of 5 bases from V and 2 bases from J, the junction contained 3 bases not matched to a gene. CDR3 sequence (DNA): TGTGCCAGCAGTCCAACAGGGGCTGGAAACACCATATATTTT. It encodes CASSPTGAGNTIYF.

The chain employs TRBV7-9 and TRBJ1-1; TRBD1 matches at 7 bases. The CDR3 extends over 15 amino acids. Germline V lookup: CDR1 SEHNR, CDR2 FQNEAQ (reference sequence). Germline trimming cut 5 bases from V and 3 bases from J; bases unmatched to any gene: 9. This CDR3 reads CASSLTGSVDTEAFF. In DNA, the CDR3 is TGTGCCAGCAGCCTGACAGGGTCGGTCGACACTGAAGCTTTCTTT. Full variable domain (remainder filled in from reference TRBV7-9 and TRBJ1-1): DTGVSQNPRHKITKRGQNVTFRCDPISEHNRLYWYRQTLGQGPEFLTYFQNEAQLEKSRLLSDRFSAERPKGSFSTLEIQRTEQGDSAMYLCASSLTGSVDTEAFFGQGTRLTVV.

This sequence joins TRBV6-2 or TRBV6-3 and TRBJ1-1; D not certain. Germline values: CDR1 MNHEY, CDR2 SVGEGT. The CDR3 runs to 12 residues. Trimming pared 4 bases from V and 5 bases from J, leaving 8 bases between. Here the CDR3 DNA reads TGTGCCAGCAGTTCAGCCAGGACTGAAGCTTTCTTT. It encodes CASSSARTEAFF.

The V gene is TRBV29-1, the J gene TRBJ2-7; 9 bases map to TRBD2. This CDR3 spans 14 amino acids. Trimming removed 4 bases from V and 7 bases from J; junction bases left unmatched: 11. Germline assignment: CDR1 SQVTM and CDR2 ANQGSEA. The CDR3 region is CSVARQGAGGEQYF. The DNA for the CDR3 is TGCAGCGTTGCACGACAGGGAGCGGGGGGAGAGCAGTACTTC.

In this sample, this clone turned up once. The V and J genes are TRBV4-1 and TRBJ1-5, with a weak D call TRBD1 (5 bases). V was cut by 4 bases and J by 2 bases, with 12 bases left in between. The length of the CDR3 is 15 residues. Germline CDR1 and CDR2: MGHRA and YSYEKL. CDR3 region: CASSLDGGGNQPQHF. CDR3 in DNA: TGCGCCAGCAGCCTTGACGGAGGGGGCAATCAGCCCCAGCATTTT.

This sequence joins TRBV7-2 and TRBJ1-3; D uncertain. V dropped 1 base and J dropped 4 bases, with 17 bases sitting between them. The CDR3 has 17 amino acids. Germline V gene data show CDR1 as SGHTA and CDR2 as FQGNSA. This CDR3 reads CASSLGAISNLGNTIYF. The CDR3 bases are TGTGCCAGCAGCTTAGGTGCCATTTCGAACCTCGGAAACACCATATATTTT.

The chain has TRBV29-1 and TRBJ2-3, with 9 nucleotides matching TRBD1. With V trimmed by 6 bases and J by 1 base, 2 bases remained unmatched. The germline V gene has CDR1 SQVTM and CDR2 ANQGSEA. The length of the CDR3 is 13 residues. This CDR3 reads CSVRTGGTDTQYF. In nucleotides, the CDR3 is TGCAGCGTGAGGACAGGGGGCACAGATACGCAGTATTTT.

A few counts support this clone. CDR3 amino acids: CASSYSREYNSPLHF. The CDR3 nucleotides are TGTGCCAGCAGTTACTCGAGGGAGTATAATTCACCCCTCCACTTT. The chain couples TRBV6-2 or TRBV6-3 to TRBJ1-6; D ambiguous. V was shortened by 0 bases and J by 4 bases, with 7 bases between the two germline ends. CDR3 size: 15 residues. Germline-derived CDR1 and CDR2 are MNHEY and SVGEGT.

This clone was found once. For the CDR3, the DNA is TGCGCCAGCAGCTCCCAGACTAGCGGGGGTGCAGATACGCAGTATTTT. Translated: CASSSQTSGGADTQYF. The chain recombines TRBV5-1 with TRBJ2-3; 12 nucleotides match TRBD2. Germline CDR1 and CDR2: SGHRS and YFSETQ. This CDR3 contains 16 residues. V was pared by 3 bases and J by 4 bases, with 6 bases of the junction left unmatched.